This T cell receptor (beta chain) was recovered during a study of blood T cell repertoires in COVID-19. About the research overall: In each case, the material was cDNA or gDNA derived from T cells, B-cell-depleted T cells, or PBMCs.

There are 17 residues in the CDR3. Trimming at V came to 0 bases and at J to 0 bases, leaving 7 bases not matched to a gene. Germline V CDR1 and CDR2: MGHRA, YSYEKL. This clone was observed a few times. Assay used: immunoSEQ multiplex PCR; TCRdb lists only in-frame clones, some missing. The repertoire has approximately 220,000 clones, 85% to 90% of them found once; the top ten carry under 4%. The TCR sequence derives from a woman aged 18-35 years in a cohort exposed to, infected with or recovered from COVID-19 (not recorded which). The V gene is TRBV4-1, the J gene TRBJ2-7, with 8 bases fitting TRBD2. Sequenced material: PBMCs or T cells enriched from blood (not recorded which). The CDR3 is CASSQEGAGGISYEQYF. The CDR3 nucleotides are TGCGCCAGCAGCCAAGAGGGGGCGGGAGGCATCTCCTACGAGCAGTACTTC.